The 20 T cell receptor beta chains below all came from one sample that was sequenced in a study of beta chain features in type 1 diabetes listed by TCRdb under 2018. The method behind the library was the immunoSEQ multiplex PCR assay. The entire isolated RNA was reverse transcribed using the High Capacity cDNA Reverse Transcription Kit, and thus expressed TCRB transcripts were sequenced. As stored in TCRdb, this immuneACCESS dataset retains in-frame rearrangements with V and J assigned. A fraction of the clones does not appear; measured against another copy, unresolved V genes explain less than half of the discrepancy, and the remainder lacks a known reason. Recorded for this sample are approximately 30,000 clones; almost 65% of them occurred a single time. The ten biggest clones cover over 2% of the sample. Broader findings and caveats from the paper: A moderate but significant shortening of TCRB CDR3 length was observed in type 1 diabetes patients in all four CD4+ subsets.

No antigen has been assigned to these receptors. What was sequenced was Tregs from blood. The cell subset or site label, as the study defines it: regulatory CD4+ T cells. The source is a woman aged 25 to 45 with type 1 diabetes.

V gene TRBV30 combines with J gene TRBJ1-1; D remains unclear. V lost 0 bases and J 2 bases, leaving 10 bases between the germline ends. The CDR3 covers 14 residues. Germline V CDR1 and CDR2: GTSNPN, SVGIG (reference sequence). The CDR3 reads CAWSVLPPNTEAFF. The CDR3 region has the DNA TGTGCCTGGAGTGTACTACCTCCTAACACTGAAGCTTTCTTT.

V and J are TRBV6-5 and TRBJ1-1; TRBD1 matches 12 bases. J was trimmed by 4 bases and V by 8 bases; bases with no gene match: 8. The germline CDR1 and CDR2 sequences are MNHEY and SVGAGI. The CDR3 covers 15 residues. DNA of the CDR3: TGTGCCAGCGGGGACAGGGGGCGGAGGGGCACTGAAGCTTTCTTT. Protein sequence: CASGDRGRRGTEAFF.

V usage is TRBV5-1 and J usage is TRBJ2-1; 8 bases agree with TRBD2. The germline V gene has CDR1 SGHRS and CDR2 YFSETQ. This CDR3 spans 17 amino acids. The ends lost 0 bases at V and 3 bases at J; junction bases unmatched: 8. DNA for the CDR3: TGCGCCAGCAGCTTGGTTGGCGGGAGGTTTGTCTACAATGAGCAGTTCTTC. This translates into CASSLVGGRFVYNEQFF.

A few counts support this clone. V usage is TRBV6-5 and J usage is TRBJ2-5, with 7 bases aligning to TRBD1. CDR1 MNHEY and CDR2 SVGAGI come from the germline V gene. After removal of 0 bases from V and 9 bases from J, the junction contained 10 bases not matched to a gene. The CDR3 contains 15 residues. The CDR3 sequence: CASSYSFEGARSQYF. The CDR3 region has the DNA TGTGCCAGCAGTTACTCGTTTGAGGGGGCGAGGTCCCAGTACTTC.

This clone was recorded a few times. The DNA of the CDR3 is TGTGCCAGCAGCGTCCAAGCGGGAGCAAGGAATGAGCAGTTCTTC. This encodes CASSVQAGARNEQFF. The chain recombines TRBV9 with TRBJ2-1; 8 bases are a match to TRBD2. V shed 2 bases and J 7 bases; nucleotides not matched to a gene: 8. From germline, CDR1 is SGDLS and CDR2 YYNGEE. There are 15 residues in the CDR3. The whole variable domain, remainder taken from reference TRBV9 and TRBJ2-1, is DSGVTQTPKHLITATGQRVTLRCSPRSGDLSVYWYQQSLDQGLQFLIQYYNGEERAKGNILERFSAQQFPDLHSELNLSSLELGDSALYFCASSVQAGARNEQFFGPGTRLTVL.

This clone has more than one count but fewer than ten. The V call is TRBV28, the J call TRBJ1-2; D is uncertain. Trimming shortened V by 2 bases and J by 6 bases, and 7 bases separated the two germline ends. CDR3 length equals 12 residues. CDR1 MDHEN and CDR2 SYDVKM come from the germline V gene. The CDR3: CASSLRRDGYTF. The CDR3 bases are TGTGCCAGCAGTTTAAGGAGGGATGGCTACACCTTC.

The chain recombines TRBV19 with TRBJ2-1; D is perhaps TRBD1 (5 bases). CDR3 length: 15 residues. CDR1 and CDR2 (germline): LNHDA, SQIVND (reference sequence). V lost 6 bases, J lost 3 bases, and 15 bases lay in between. The CDR3 loop is CASRSQGFNYNEQFF. CDR3 nucleotide sequence: TGTGCCAGTAGATCCCAGGGATTCAACTACAATGAGCAGTTCTTC.

This clone was observed a few times. This sequence joins TRBV21-1 and TRBJ1-5; the table assigns TRBD1, which was not confirmed against the DNA. TRBV21-1 constitutes a pseudogene. CDR3 length equals 19 residues. CDR3 DNA: TGTGCCAGCAGCACCCCGGGACAGGGGGCTCTAAGTGGCAATCAGCCCCAGCATTTT. Residues: CASSTPGQGALSGNQPQHF.

DNA for the CDR3: TGTGCCAGCAGCCCAATGAGCGGGAGGGCCTCACGGGAGCAGTTCTTC. It translates to CASSPMSGRASREQFF. The V call is TRBV7-2, the J call TRBJ2-1, with 10 bases fitting TRBD2. V lost 5 bases and J lost 10; bases outside the gene matches: 14. The CDR3 extends over 16 amino acids. The germline V gene encodes CDR1 SGHTA and CDR2 FQGNSA.

In this sample, this clone is medium-sized (0.01 to 0.1%). This sequence joins TRBV18 and TRBJ2-1, with 7 bases fitting TRBD2. There are 17 residues in the CDR3. The V and J ends lost 3 bases and 2 bases, in that order; junction bases with no gene match: 10. The germline V gene encodes CDR1 KGHSH and CDR2 LQKENI. As DNA, the CDR3 is TGTGCCAGCTCACCCCGACAAGCGGGATTGACCTACAATGAGCAGTTCTTC. Protein: CASSPRQAGLTYNEQFF.

Concerning this clone itself: At one boundary the junction diverges from the germline segment, which might be a read error. This chain joins TRBV2 and TRBJ1-5; 7 bases agree with TRBD1. This CDR3 is built from 14 residues. Germline V lookup: CDR1 SNHLY, CDR2 FYNNEI. CDR3 amino acids: CASGEGQNNQPQHF. The DNA for the CDR3 is TGTGCCAGCGGTGAGGGACAGAACAATCAGCCCCAGCATTTT. Combining the CDR3 with reference TRBV2 and TRBJ1-5 gives the whole variable domain EPEVTQTPSHQVTQMGQEVILRCVPISNHLYFYWYRQILGQKVEFLVSFYNNEISEKSEIFDDQFSVERPDGSNFTLKIRSTKLEDSAMYFCASGEGQNNQPQHFGDGTRLSIL.

The V gene is TRBV29-1, the J gene TRBJ2-4, with a possible D match to TRBD1 (6 bases). Per the germline V gene, CDR1 is SQVTM and CDR2 is ANQGSEA. V was trimmed by 6 bases and J by 7 bases, leaving 28 bases between them. The CDR3 consists of 17 residues. The CDR3 sequence is CSVARAGDYVRGNIQYF. CDR3 sequence (DNA): TGCAGCGTCGCCCGGGCAGGGGATTATGTCAGAGGGAACATTCAGTACTTC. Variable domain in full (rest from reference TRBV29-1 and TRBJ2-4): SAVISQKPSRDICQRGTSLTIQCQVDSQVTMMFWYRQQPGQSLTLIATANQGSEATYESGFVIDKFPISRPNLTFSTLTVSNMSPEDSSIYLCSVARAGDYVRGNIQYFGAGTRLSVL.

Relative to its sample, this clone is medium-sized. The chain couples TRBV7-2 to TRBJ1-1, with D unclear. This CDR3 spans 16 amino acids. Trimming removed 1 base at V and 5 bases at J, with 17 bases between. Germline V lookup: CDR1 SGHTA, CDR2 FQGNSA. CDR3 amino acids: CASSLGVWAGGTEAFF. The DNA for the CDR3 is TGTGCCAGCAGCTTAGGTGTCTGGGCGGGAGGGACTGAAGCTTTCTTT.

This clone was detected once. The V and J genes are TRBV5-4 and TRBJ2-1; 10 bases line up with TRBD2. There are 19 residues in the CDR3. Germline V gene lookup returns CDR1 SGHNT and CDR2 YYREEE (reference sequence). After removal of 4 bases from V and 0 bases from J, the junction contained 13 bases not matched to a gene. The CDR3 region is CASSQKGGVAGGSYNEQFF. CDR3 DNA: TGTGCCAGCAGCCAAAAAGGGGGGGTAGCGGGAGGCTCCTACAATGAGCAGTTCTTC.

The table lists this clone with a few counts. The J gene is TRBJ2-7, the V gene TRBV27; perhaps TRBD1 as D (6 bases). The germline V gene has CDR1 MNHEY and CDR2 SMNVEV (reference sequence). Trimming took off 2 bases at V and 2 bases at J, with 19 bases between the two ends. CDR3 length: 17 amino acids. In DNA form, the CDR3 reads TGTGCCAGCAGTTTAAGGGGCCAGGGGCAGGGAACCTACGAGCAGTACTTC. Amino acids: CASSLRGQGQGTYEQYF.

CDR3 coding DNA: TGTGCCAGTAGTCGGGGACTAGCGGGAGCTAACACAGATACGCAGTATTTT. Encoded protein: CASSRGLAGANTDTQYF. J is TRBJ2-3 and V is TRBV19; the match to TRBD2 covers 14 bases. The ends lost 5 bases at V and 2 bases at J; junction bases unmatched: 6. The CDR3 covers 17 residues. The V gene's germline CDR1 is LNHDA and CDR2 SQIVND (reference sequence).

This sequence joins TRBV9 and TRBJ2-3, with 11 bases matching TRBD1. In germline, CDR1 is SGDLS, CDR2 YYNGEE. The CDR3 runs to 17 residues. The V and J ends lost 1 base and 3 bases, in that order; junction bases with no gene match: 7. CDR3 coding DNA: TGTGCCAGCAGCGTACTAAAGGGACAGGGGGGTACAGATACGCAGTATTTT. Encoded protein: CASSVLKGQGGTDTQYF.

The chain combines TRBV4-2 with TRBJ1-3, with D possibly TRBD1 on 5 matching bases. In germline, CDR1 is LGHNA, CDR2 YNFKEQ. V was trimmed by 8 bases and J by 1 base, leaving 12 bases between them. The CDR3 totals 14 residues. The CDR3 reads CASRPGLSGNTIYF. The CDR3 DNA sequence: TGTGCCAGCCGTCCGGGACTGTCTGGAAACACCATATATTTT.

CDR3 residues: CAWSVGVISGNTIYF. CDR3 sequence (DNA): TGTGCCTGGAGTGTAGGGGTTATCTCTGGAAACACCATATATTTT. The chain uses TRBV30 and TRBJ1-3; possible D gene TRBD1, 5 bases. Germline CDR1 reads GTSNPN; CDR2 reads SVGIG (reference sequence). V lost 0 bases, J lost 0 bases, and 9 bases lay in between. The CDR3 consists of 15 residues.

The genes are TRBV27 and TRBJ1-1, with 9 bases that match TRBD1. Germline loops: CDR1 MNHEY, CDR2 SMNVEV (reference sequence). V trimming: 6 bases; J trimming: 5 bases; junction bases outside the gene matches: 10. The CDR3 has 15 residues. Here the CDR3 reads CASSPGQGRGTEAFF. The CDR3 DNA sequence: TGTGCCAGCAGCCCAGGACAGGGGAGAGGTACTGAAGCTTTCTTT.